What follows are 25 T cell receptor beta chains derived from one specimen sequenced in a study of cytomegalovirus exposure and HLA in healthy donors. Primers included in the PCR were 60 Vbeta and 13 Jbeta primers. Profiled with immunoSEQ multiplex PCR; TCRdb holds only in-frame clones, not every one. The data contain about 140,000 clones, roughly 80% of them seen just once; the ten biggest clones take up 3.1%. Sequences were obtained from PBMCs. The receptor set was obtained from a female donor in good health and CMV-seronegative.

This chain joins TRBV19 and TRBJ1-2, with 8 bases aligning to TRBD1. Trimming took 8 bases from V and 7 from J; bases not matched to a gene: 6. This CDR3 has 12 amino acids. From germline, CDR1 is LNHDA and CDR2 SQIVND (reference sequence). CDR3 region: CASRGQGSGYTF. The CDR3 DNA reads as TGTGCCAGTCGCGGACAGGGCAGTGGCTACACCTTC. Variable domain in full (rest from reference TRBV19 and TRBJ1-2): DGGITQSPKYLFRKEGQNVTLSCEQNLNHDAMYWYRQDPGQGLRLIYYSQIVNDFQKGDIAEGYSVSREKKESFPLTVTSAQKNPTAFYLCASRGQGSGYTFGSGTRLTVV.

The chain links TRBV6-4 to TRBJ1-2; TRBD1 is a possible D gene (6 bases). The CDR3 totals 15 residues. Germline loops: CDR1 MRHNA, CDR2 SNTAGT. V was clipped by 4 bases and J by 7 bases, with 19 bases between them. The CDR3 sequence: CASSGIQGGRVGYTF. The CDR3 bases are TGTGCCAGCAGTGGAATACAGGGCGGTCGAGTTGGCTACACCTTC.

The chain has TRBV28 and TRBJ1-2; possible D gene TRBD1, 5 bases. In germline, CDR1 is MDHEN, CDR2 SYDVKM. CDR3 size: 14 residues. Trimming took off 6 bases at V and 2 bases at J, with 13 bases between the two ends. In nucleotides, the CDR3 is TGTGCCAGCAGGGGGGACTTAGGAAACTATGGCTACACCTTC. Amino acid sequence: CASRGDLGNYGYTF.

CDR3 in DNA: TGTGCCAGCAGGAACAGGGAGAGGCGAACAGATACGCAGTATTTT. This codes for CASRNRERRTDTQYF. The gene calls are TRBV6-5 and TRBJ2-3, with D possibly being TRBD1 (6 bases). Trimming pared 6 bases from V and 3 bases from J, leaving 16 bases between. The CDR3 spans 15 residues. Per the germline V gene, CDR1 is MNHEY and CDR2 is SVGAGI.

J is TRBJ2-7 and V is TRBV5-1; TRBD2 matches at 7 bases. The CDR3 totals 15 residues. CDR1 is SGHRS, CDR2 YFSETQ, per germline. After removal of 2 bases from V and 7 bases from J, the junction contained 12 bases not matched to a gene. The CDR3 nucleotides read TGCGCCAGCAGCTTTGCTAGCGGCCCTCCGCGGGAGCAGTACTTC. Encoded protein: CASSFASGPPREQYF.

This chain joins TRBV2 and TRBJ2-7, with TRBD1 identical over 8 bases. This CDR3 contains 15 residues. CDR1 SNHLY and CDR2 FYNNEI come from the germline V gene. V shed 6 bases, J shed 2 bases, and the junction held 9 bases outside the gene matches. The CDR3: CASRPRTTGAYEQYF. The CDR3 DNA is TGTGCCAGCAGGCCCAGGACGACAGGGGCCTACGAGCAGTACTTC.

The CDR3 DNA sequence: TGTGCCAGCAGCTTTCCCGGGAGTAGCAATCAGCCCCAGCATTTT. Its translation: CASSFPGSSNQPQHF. This chain links TRBV7-8 with TRBJ1-5; no definite D call. Germline CDR1 and CDR2: SGHVS and FQNEAQ. This CDR3 spans 15 amino acids. Trimming removed 3 bases at V and 0 bases at J, with 9 bases between.

The CDR3 spells CAISSGTSGSLDTQYF. The DNA for the CDR3 is TGTGCCATCAGCTCCGGGACTAGCGGGAGTTTGGATACGCAGTATTTT. The chain carries TRBV10-3 and TRBJ2-3, with TRBD2 matching 14 bases. Per germline, CDR1 ENHRY and CDR2 SYGVKD. The CDR3 consists of 16 residues. The ends lost 6 bases at V and 6 bases at J; junction bases unmatched: 8.

This chain joins TRBV18 and TRBJ2-5; 7 nucleotides line up with TRBD2. The CDR3 is made up of 14 amino acids. Germline values: CDR1 KGHSH, CDR2 LQKENI. With 3 bases clipped from V and 1 base from J, the junction kept 2 bases outside the gene matches. The CDR3 region is CASSPGLSQETQYF. In DNA form, the CDR3 reads TGTGCCAGCTCACCGGGACTAAGCCAAGAGACCCAGTACTTC.

This clone came up once. This chain connects TRBV6-1 to TRBJ1-2; 8 bases fit TRBD1. Losses at the gene ends were 3 bases for V and 7 bases for J; bases not matched to a gene: 7. Germline-derived CDR1 and CDR2 are MNHNS and SASEGT. The CDR3 spans 14 residues. The CDR3 spells CASSDTGTGFGYTF. The CDR3 DNA follows: TGTGCCAGCAGTGACACCGGGACAGGTTTTGGCTACACCTTC.

The CDR3 nucleotides read TGTGCCAGCAGCAAAGCCTATCGGGACAGGGGGCGGAATGAGCAGTACTTC. This gives the protein CASSKAYRDRGRNEQYF. The chain employs TRBV21-1 and TRBJ2-7; the D call of TRBD1 is as the table states it, not checked on the DNA. TRBV21-1 corresponds to a pseudogene. This CDR3 region has 17 residues.

The chain employs TRBV9 and TRBJ2-3; D possibly corresponds to TRBD2 (6 bases). Trimming removed 4 bases at V and 5 bases at J, with 11 bases between. Germline V gives CDR1 SGDLS, CDR2 YYNGEE. The CDR3 has 13 residues. CDR3 coding DNA: TGTGCCAGCAGCCCCGGGGGAAAAGATACGCAGTATTTT. As protein: CASSPGGKDTQYF.

J is TRBJ1-1 and V is TRBV18; D gene unclear. V lost 4 bases and J 0 bases, leaving 15 bases between the germline ends. In germline, CDR1 is KGHSH, CDR2 LQKENI. The CDR3 is made up of 16 amino acids. CDR3 sequence: CASSLETGELNTEAFF. CDR3 nucleotide sequence: TGTGCCAGCTCACTTGAGACCGGGGAACTGAACACTGAAGCTTTCTTT.

This rearrangement joins TRBV7-2 to TRBJ2-7; possible D gene TRBD2, 6 bases. With 1 base removed from V and 4 bases from J, the gap between germline ends came to 11 bases. This CDR3 comprises 14 residues. The germline V gene has CDR1 SGHTA and CDR2 FQGNSA. CDR3 region: CASSLGGGTYEQYF. Here the CDR3 DNA reads TGTGCCAGCAGCTTAGGGGGCGGGACTTACGAGCAGTACTTC.

The rearrangement uses TRBV2 and TRBJ2-3; D remains ambiguous. Germline CDR1 SNHLY, CDR2 FYNNEI. The length of the CDR3 is 15 residues. V lost 7 bases and J lost 4, with 18 bases in between. This CDR3 is CASNAGSLESDTQYF. The CDR3 region has the DNA TGTGCCAGCAACGCCGGGTCCTTAGAGTCAGATACGCAGTATTTT.

Ten or more counts support this clone. The genes are TRBV19 and TRBJ1-1; 9 bases match TRBD1. V shed 0 bases and J 4 bases; nucleotides not matched to a gene: 9. CDR1 is LNHDA and CDR2 is SQIVND in the germline V gene (reference sequence). This CDR3 has 17 amino acids. The DNA for the CDR3 is TGTGCCAGTAGTATAGATCGCACAGGGGGCGCGGGCACTGAAGCTTTCTTT. Encoded protein: CASSIDRTGGAGTEAFF.

The V gene is TRBV9, the J gene TRBJ2-1; the match to TRBD1 covers 9 bases. The CDR3 is made up of 15 amino acids. Trimming cost V 1 base and J 7 bases; bases outside gene matches: 6. CDR1 is SGDLS and CDR2 is YYNGEE in the germline V gene. This chain's CDR3 is CASSVTGGFGNEQFF. The CDR3 nucleotides are TGTGCCAGCAGCGTAACAGGGGGCTTTGGAAATGAGCAGTTCTTC.

This clone was seen a few times. This rearrangement joins TRBV5-1 to TRBJ2-1; D possibly corresponds to TRBD1 (5 bases). Looked up from germline, CDR1 is SGHRS and CDR2 is YFSETQ. V gave up 6 bases and J gave up 6 bases, with 13 bases separating them. The CDR3 is 13 amino acids. Written as DNA, the CDR3 is TGCGCCAGCACCCCGGACACGCTCAATGAGCAGTTCTTC. Protein: CASTPDTLNEQFF.

In this sample, this clone turned up a few times. V is TRBV5-6 and J is TRBJ1-1; 8 bases map to TRBD1. Germline V gene sequence: CDR1 SGHDT, CDR2 YYEEEE. J lost 1 base, V lost 6 bases, and 8 bases had no gene match. This CDR3 spans 15 amino acids. CDR3 sequence (DNA): TGTGCCAGCATTGGACAGGGTCGTGGGAACACTGAAGCTTTCTTT. The encoded protein is CASIGQGRGNTEAFF.

The genes are TRBV13 and TRBJ2-5; a possible D gene is TRBD1 (6 bases). V gave up 1 base and J gave up 5 bases, with 14 bases separating them. Germline V CDR1 and CDR2: PRHDT, FYEKMQ (reference sequence). The CDR3 sequence is 15 residues long. The DNA of the CDR3 is TGTGCCAGCAGCTTAGTTACAGGGCGGCGGGAGACCCAGTACTTC. Protein: CASSLVTGRRETQYF.

Written as DNA, the CDR3 is TGTGCCTGGAGTCTGTCGACCGGGAATGAGCAGTTCTTC. Protein sequence: CAWSLSTGNEQFF. The J gene is TRBJ2-1, the V gene TRBV30; D unclear. The CDR3 has 13 residues. V dropped 2 bases and J dropped 7 bases, with 12 bases sitting between them. The V gene's germline CDR1 is GTSNPN and CDR2 SVGIG (reference sequence).

In this sample, this clone turned up a few times. The gene calls are TRBV7-8 and TRBJ2-2, with D hard to call. Trimming removed 5 bases from V and 0 bases from J, with 7 bases in between. The CDR3 has 14 residues. Germline V gives CDR1 SGHVS, CDR2 FQNEAQ. CDR3 DNA: TGTGCCAGCAGCCCGTACTCGAACACCGGGGAGCTGTTTTTT. As protein: CASSPYSNTGELFF.

The chain employs TRBV5-6 and TRBJ2-7; tentatively, D is TRBD1 (6 bases). V dropped 3 bases and J dropped 6 bases, with 13 bases sitting between them. The CDR3 is 13 amino acids. Germline V gives CDR1 SGHDT, CDR2 YYEEEE. CDR3: CASSSQGLGEQYF. CDR3 sequence (DNA): TGTGCCAGCAGCTCACAGGGCTTGGGCGAGCAGTACTTC.

This clone was counted a few times. As DNA, the CDR3 is TGTGCCTGGAGTGTTAGACAGGGGGTGACAGATACGCAGTATTTT. Its protein product is CAWSVRQGVTDTQYF. V and J are TRBV30 and TRBJ2-3; 9 bases map to TRBD1. Trimming at V came to 0 bases and at J to 3 bases, leaving 4 bases not matched to a gene. There are 15 residues in the CDR3. Germline CDR1 and CDR2: GTSNPN and SVGIG (reference sequence). Full variable domain (outside the CDR3, taken from reference TRBV30 and TRBJ2-3): SQTIHQWPATLVQPVGSPLSLECTVEGTSNPNLYWYRQAAGRGLQLLFYSVGIGQISSEVPQNLSASRPQDRQFILSSKKLLLSDSGFYLCAWSVRQGVTDTQYFGPGTRLTVL.

The rearrangement links TRBV18 to TRBJ2-2, with TRBD2 identical over 7 bases. The CDR3 loop spans 14 amino acids. With 5 bases clipped from V and 6 bases from J, the junction kept 6 bases outside the gene matches. Per germline, CDR1 KGHSH and CDR2 LQKENI. CDR3 protein: CASSATTSPGELFF. The CDR3 nucleotides are TGTGCCAGCTCAGCAACGACTAGCCCCGGGGAGCTGTTTTTT. The variable domain in full, with the rest retrieved from reference TRBV18 and TRBJ2-2, is NAGVMQNPRHLVRRRGQEARLRCSPMKGHSHVYWYRQLPEEGLKFMVYLQKENIIDESGMPKERFSAEFPKEGPSILRIQQVVRGDSAAYFCASSATTSPGELFFGEGSRLTVL.